This T cell receptor beta chain was sequenced during a study of blood T cell repertoires in COVID-19. Overall study context: The United States, Italy and Spain provided the acute and convalescent COVID-19 samples. From T cells, B-cell-depleted T cells, or PBMCs came the material, which was cDNA or gDNA.

Sequencing was performed with immunoSEQ multiplex PCR; in TCRdb, only in-frame clones are kept and a portion is missing. In the table there are some 220,000 clones, more than 80% of which are singletons. The receptor's source is a human donor in a cohort sampled during active COVID-19. The sequenced sample consisted of peripheral blood.

The CDR3 nucleotides are TGTGCCAGCTGGGACAGGGGGACCACTGAAGCTTTCTTT. It yields the protein CASWDRGTTEAFF. The chain carries TRBV6-5 and TRBJ1-1, with 11 bases identical to TRBD1. The ends lost 8 bases at V and 4 bases at J; junction bases unmatched: 3. CDR1 and CDR2 from the germline V gene are MNHEY and SVGAGI. The CDR3 has 13 amino acids.